Listed below are T cell receptor beta chains from one sample, sequenced in a study of T-cell memory formation after mild COVID-19. Each CDR3 protein is one row after TCRdb ran MiXCR on the 5' RACE reads. The sample yields just under 350,000 distinct CDR3 sequences, 10% to 15% seen once. The sample consisted of PBMCs or a T cell subset sorted from them (not recorded which). All receptors derive from a man aged 18 to 29 who had mild COVID-19 (a few samples of this study predate the infection). Cell type and time point are not known. CDR3s leave out the opening cysteine and the closing phenylalanine or tryptophan.

v_gene: TRBV25-1
j_gene: TRBJ1-1
CDR3aa: ASSDPGHEAF

v_gene: TRBV20-1
j_gene: TRBJ1-1
CDR3aa: SATTGGSGTEAF

v_gene: TRBV6-5
j_gene: TRBJ1-2
CDR3aa: ASSYKFQLWR

v_gene: TRBV4-1
j_gene: TRBJ1-1
CDR3aa: ASSQLFQNFRDSLLNTEAF

v_gene: TRBV6-5
j_gene: TRBJ1-2
CDR3aa: ASSAGRRDYGYT

v_gene: TRBV15
j_gene: TRBJ1-2
CDR3aa: ATSRAGRNYGYT

v_gene: TRBV28
j_gene: TRBJ1-4
CDR3aa: ASSRQGTNEKLF

v_gene: TRBV20-1
j_gene: TRBJ2-5
CDR3aa: SASPGSQETQY

v_gene: TRBV7-9
j_gene: TRBJ2-3
CDR3aa: ASSRYAGDSTDTQY

v_gene: TRBV12-3/TRBV12-4
j_gene: TRBJ1-5
CDR3aa: ASSGAGGIQPQH

v_gene: TRBV20-1
j_gene: TRBJ2-5
CDR3aa: SAPTADETQY

v_gene: TRBV7-9
j_gene: TRBJ2-3
CDR3aa: ASSPRTADTQY

v_gene: TRBV7-2
j_gene: TRBJ2-1
CDR3aa: ASSLGGRGQRNEQF

v_gene: TRBV7-2
j_gene: TRBJ2-1
CDR3aa: ASSRGESEQF

v_gene: TRBV9
j_gene: TRBJ2-3
CDR3aa: ASSSSPLSNTQY

v_gene: TRBV9
j_gene: TRBJ2-1
CDR3aa: ASSPGQGISYNEQF

v_gene: TRBV7-8
j_gene: TRBJ1-2
CDR3aa: ASSDSNYGYT

v_gene: TRBV5-6
j_gene: TRBJ2-1
CDR3aa: ASSFIDRISAEQF

v_gene: TRBV7-9
j_gene: TRBJ2-3
CDR3aa: ASRWDSTDTQY

v_gene: TRBV4-2
j_gene: TRBJ2-1
CDR3aa: ASSHRDPPDEQF

v_gene: TRBV7-2
j_gene: TRBJ1-1
CDR3aa: ASSKPNTEAF

v_gene: TRBV4-1
j_gene: TRBJ1-5
CDR3aa: ASSRGAGQGVGQPQH

v_gene: TRBV12-3/TRBV12-4
j_gene: TRBJ1-2
CDR3aa: ASSFLSGPS

v_gene: TRBV11-2
j_gene: TRBJ2-3
CDR3aa: ASSSPGLDGTDTQY

v_gene: TRBV9
j_gene: TRBJ1-2
CDR3aa: ASSVATGEGYT

v_gene: TRBV7-9
j_gene: TRBJ1-5
CDR3aa: ASSLGGEGQGHQPQH

v_gene: TRBV2
j_gene: TRBJ1-5
CDR3aa: ASMTTFFQPQH

v_gene: TRBV20-1
j_gene: TRBJ2-7
CDR3aa: SATPDGDYLYEQY

v_gene: TRBV12-3/TRBV12-4
j_gene: TRBJ1-5
CDR3aa: ASSPRQGWNQPQH

v_gene: TRBV6-5
j_gene: TRBJ1-3
CDR3aa: ASSYSRQGTGNTIY

v_gene: TRBV4-2
j_gene: TRBJ1-6
CDR3aa: ASSQERDHNSPLH

v_gene: TRBV20-1
j_gene: TRBJ2-6
CDR3aa: SARSSGANVLT

v_gene: TRBV4-3
j_gene: TRBJ2-3
CDR3aa: ASSQGASGVNTDTQY

v_gene: TRBV4-3
j_gene: TRBJ2-1
CDR3aa: ASSQDRGPWGEQF

v_gene: TRBV5-1
j_gene: TRBJ2-1
CDR3aa: ASSPQWGSSYNEQF

v_gene: TRBV3-2
j_gene: TRBJ2-3
CDR3aa: ASSQEPPGGEEDTQY